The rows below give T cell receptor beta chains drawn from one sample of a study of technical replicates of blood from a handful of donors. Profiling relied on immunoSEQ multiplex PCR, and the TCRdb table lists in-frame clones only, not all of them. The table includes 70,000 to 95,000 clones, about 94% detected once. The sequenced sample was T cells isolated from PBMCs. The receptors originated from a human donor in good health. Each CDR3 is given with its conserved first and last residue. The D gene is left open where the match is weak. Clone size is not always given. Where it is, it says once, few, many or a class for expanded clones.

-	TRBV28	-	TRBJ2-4	CASSSAVRGAKNIQYF	TGTGCCAGCAGTTCCGCGGTACGGGGGGCCAAAAACATTCAGTACTTC
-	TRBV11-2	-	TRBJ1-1	CASRETGHTEAFF	TGTGCCAGCAGGGAGACAGGACACACTGAAGCTTTCTTT
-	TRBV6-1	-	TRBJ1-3	CASSESGGIGNTIYF	TGTGCCAGCAGTGAATCGGGGGGAATTGGAAACACCATATATTTT
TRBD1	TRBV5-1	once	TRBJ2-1	CASSSGQGYNEQFF	TGCGCCAGCAGCTCAGGACAGGGTTACAATGAGCAGTTCTTC
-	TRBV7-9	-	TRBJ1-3	CASSSPTGQISGNTIYF	TGTGCCAGCAGCTCTCCGACAGGTCAAATCTCTGGAAACACCATATATTTT
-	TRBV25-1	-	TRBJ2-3	CASSRDRTDTQYF	TGTGCCAGCAGTCGGGATCGGACAGATACGCAGTATTTT
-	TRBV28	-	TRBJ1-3	CASSFWGGTTGNTIYF	TGTGCCAGCAGTTTTTGGGGAGGGACTACTGGAAACACCATATATTTT
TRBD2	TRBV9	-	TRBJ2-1	CASSGPQRDYNEQFF	TGTGCCAGCAGCGGTCCTCAGCGGGATTACAATGAGCAGTTCTTC
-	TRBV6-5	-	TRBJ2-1	CASSLLNSYNEQFF	TGTGCCAGCAGTTTACTCAACTCCTACAATGAGCAGTTCTTC
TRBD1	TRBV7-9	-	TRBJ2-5	CASSLGQHQETQYF	TGTGCCAGCAGCTTGGGACAGCACCAAGAGACCCAGTACTTC
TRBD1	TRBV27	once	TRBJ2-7	CASSFSTGSSYEQYF	TGTGCCAGCAGTTTCTCGACAGGGAGCTCCTACGAGCAGTACTTC
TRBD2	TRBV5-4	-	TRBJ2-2	CASSLDASGPIGELFF	TGTGCCAGCAGCTTAGACGCTAGCGGGCCTATCGGGGAGCTGTTTTTT
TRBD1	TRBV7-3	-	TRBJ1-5	CASSLNRGLSNQPQHF	TGTGCCAGCAGCTTAAACAGGGGGCTTAGCAATCAGCCCCAGCATTTT
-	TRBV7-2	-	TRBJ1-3	CATNLGAATYSGNTIYF	TGTGCCACAAACCTGGGGGCGGCTACGTACTCTGGAAACACCATATATTTT
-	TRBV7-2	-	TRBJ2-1	CASSLELAHEQFF	TGTGCCAGCAGCTTAGAACTAGCACATGAGCAGTTCTTC
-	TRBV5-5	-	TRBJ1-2	CASSSRWAARSNYGYTF	TGTGCCAGCAGTTCCAGATGGGCAGCAAGATCTAACTATGGCTACACCTTC
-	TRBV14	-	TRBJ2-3	CASSQARPRSSTDTQYF	TGTGCCAGCAGCCAAGCCAGGCCGAGATCTAGCACAGATACGCAGTATTTT
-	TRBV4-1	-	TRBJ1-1	CASSHPQGNKGTEAFF	TGCGCCAGCAGCCACCCCCAGGGGAACAAGGGCACTGAAGCTTTCTTT
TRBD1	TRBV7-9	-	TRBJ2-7	CASSRRQGAYEQYF	TGTGCCAGCAGCCGCCGACAGGGGGCCTACGAGCAGTACTTC
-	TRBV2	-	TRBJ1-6	CASTKLLNSPLHF	TGTGCCAGCACTAAACTTCTTAATTCACCCCTCCACTTT